This T cell receptor (beta chain) was profiled in a study of neoadjuvant anti-PD-1 for oral cavity cancer. For the study at large: Before surgery, most patients got three to four biweekly 3 mg/kg nivolumab doses. Overall study findings and caveats: Pretreatment Treg/Th17 ratio correlated inversely with post-treatment tumor clonality. TCR analyses covered only a few patients per response group.

Indicated time point: after neoadjuvant nivolumab, at surgical resection. Tumor libraries mostly used around 4.8 ug genomic DNA, two replicates each. TCRdb keeps only in-frame clones here, not all; method: immunoSEQ multiplex PCR. In the table there are nearly 15,000 clones, 40% of which are singletons. The CDR3 has 11 residues. The germline V gene has CDR1 MNHEY and CDR2 SVGAGI. The V end lost 10 bases, the J end lost 4 bases, and 10 bases lay between the germline ends. Points on this clone: The antigen is undetermined.

The sequence was collected from a person aged 40 to 85 with oral cavity squamous cell carcinoma. The rearrangement uses TRBV6-5 and TRBJ1-2; unclear D gene. Material: tumor tissue, obtained after nivolumab (anti-PD-1) treatment. The CDR3 protein is CATVWSYGYTF. CDR3 bases: TGTGCCACTGTGTGGAGCTATGGCTACACCTTC.